A selection of T cell receptor beta chains follows, all from one sample in a study of blood T cell repertoires in COVID-19. Profiling relied on immunoSEQ multiplex PCR, and the TCRdb table lists in-frame clones only, not all of them. The sample lists approximately 190,000 clones, 70% to 85% occurring once. The sample was peripheral blood. The source is a human donor with acute or convalescent COVID-19. The donor label of this sample is uncertain. CDR3s leave out the opening cysteine and the closing phenylalanine or tryptophan.

v_call cdr3_aa
TRBV5-1 ASSLAASGASTDTQY
TRBV6-6 ASSYTGQGNNEQY
TRBV7-2 ASTRTSGSNYEQF
TRBV27 ASSPGQGRNYNSPLH
TRBV7-6 ASSLTYGTSYEQY
TRBV5-1 ASSFGTGNTGELF
TRBV28 ASSISRGHEGTEAF
TRBV5-1 ASSLTLLAFQETQY
TRBV2 ATGTGYTEAF
TRBV30 AWIRDSLLGF
TRBV5-1 ASSFGDTNYGYT
TRBV5-6 ASSLLREEETQY
TRBV7-9 ASSFRGGTDTQY
TRBV28 ASSGAGQGAYEQY
TRBV6-6 ASSYGQGLYEQY
TRBV29-1 SVEDDSSYGYT
TRBV28 ATHGVTQHNEQF
TRBV14 ASSHASSYNEQF
TRBV4-2 ASSQEIWAPGRTSADTQY